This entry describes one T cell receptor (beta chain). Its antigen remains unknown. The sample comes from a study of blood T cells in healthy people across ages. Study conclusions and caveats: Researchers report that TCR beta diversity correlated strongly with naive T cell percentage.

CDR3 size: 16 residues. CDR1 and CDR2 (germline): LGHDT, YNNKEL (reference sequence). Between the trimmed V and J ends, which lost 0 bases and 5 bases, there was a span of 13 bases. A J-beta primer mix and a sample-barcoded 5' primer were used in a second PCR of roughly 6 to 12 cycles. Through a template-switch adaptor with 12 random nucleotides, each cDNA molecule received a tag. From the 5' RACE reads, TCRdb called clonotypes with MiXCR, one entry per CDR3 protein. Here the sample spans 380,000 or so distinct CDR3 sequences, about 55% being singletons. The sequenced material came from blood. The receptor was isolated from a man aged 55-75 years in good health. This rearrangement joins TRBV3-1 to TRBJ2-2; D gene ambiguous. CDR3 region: CASSQEPAARTGELFF. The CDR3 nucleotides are TGTGCCAGCAGCCAAGAACCCGCAGCTCGTACCGGGGAGCTGTTTTTT.